The present TCR beta chain was sequenced within a study of blood T cell repertoires in COVID-19. This CDR3 contains 16 residues. CDR1 is LNHDA and CDR2 is SQIVND in the germline V gene (reference sequence). V shed 3 bases and J shed 0 bases, with 11 bases lying between them. Only in-frame clones appear in the TCRdb table, and some are missing; sequencing was by immunoSEQ multiplex PCR. This sample carries about 260,000 clones, 70% to 90% of them seen once, and the ten largest clones take roughly 4.9%. This chain uses TRBV19 with TRBJ2-2; maybe TRBD1 (6 bases). Sequences were obtained from peripheral blood. The clonotype originates from an older woman with COVID-19, enrolled during active disease. CDR3 region: CASSIGQHPNTGELFF. In DNA form, the CDR3 reads TGTGCCAGTAGTATCGGACAGCATCCGAACACCGGGGAGCTGTTTTTT. Drawing the rest from reference TRBV19 and TRBJ2-2, the complete variable domain is DGGITQSPKYLFRKEGQNVTLSCEQNLNHDAMYWYRQDPGQGLRLIYYSQIVNDFQKGDIAEGYSVSREKKESFPLTVTSAQKNPTAFYLCASSIGQHPNTGELFFGEGSRLTVL.